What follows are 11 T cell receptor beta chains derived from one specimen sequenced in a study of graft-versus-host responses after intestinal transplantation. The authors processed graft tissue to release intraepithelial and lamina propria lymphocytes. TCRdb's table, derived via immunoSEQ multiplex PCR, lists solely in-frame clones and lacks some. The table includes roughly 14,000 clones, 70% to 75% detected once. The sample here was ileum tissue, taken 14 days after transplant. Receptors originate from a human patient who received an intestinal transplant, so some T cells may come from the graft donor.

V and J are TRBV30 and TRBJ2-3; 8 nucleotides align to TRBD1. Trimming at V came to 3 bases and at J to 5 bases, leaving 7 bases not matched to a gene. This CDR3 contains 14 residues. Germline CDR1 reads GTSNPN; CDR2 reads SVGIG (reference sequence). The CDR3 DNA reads TGTGCCTGGAGCCCGGACAGGGTAGGAGATACGCAGTATTTT. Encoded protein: CAWSPDRVGDTQYF.

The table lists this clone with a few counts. The DNA of the CDR3 is TGTGCCAGCAGCGCCCTCGGAGGGAATGGAAACACCATATATTTT. This codes for CASSALGGNGNTIYF. The genes are TRBV9 and TRBJ1-3; D unclear. With 3 bases removed from V and 3 bases from J, the gap between germline ends came to 13 bases. The germline gives CDR1 SGDLS, CDR2 YYNGEE. The length of the CDR3 is 15 residues.

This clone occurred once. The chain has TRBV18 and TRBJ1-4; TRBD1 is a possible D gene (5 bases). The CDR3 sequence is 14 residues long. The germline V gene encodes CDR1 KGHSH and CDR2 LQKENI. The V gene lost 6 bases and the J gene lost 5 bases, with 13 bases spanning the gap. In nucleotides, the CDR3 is TGTGCCAGCTCTCGGGGACTACAGAATGAAAAACTGTTTTTT. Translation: CASSRGLQNEKLFF.

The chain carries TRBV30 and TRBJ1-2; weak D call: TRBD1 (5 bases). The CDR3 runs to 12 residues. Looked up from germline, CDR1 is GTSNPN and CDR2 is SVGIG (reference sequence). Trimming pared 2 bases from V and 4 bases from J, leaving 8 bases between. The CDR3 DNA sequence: TGTGCCTGGAGTCCGGGGGGCTATGGCTACACCTTC. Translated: CAWSPGGYGYTF.

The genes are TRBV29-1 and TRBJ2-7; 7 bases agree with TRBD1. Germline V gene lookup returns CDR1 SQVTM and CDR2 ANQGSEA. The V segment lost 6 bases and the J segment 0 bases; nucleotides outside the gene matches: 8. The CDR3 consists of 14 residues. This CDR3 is CSVGVTGSSYEQYF. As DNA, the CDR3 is TGCAGCGTCGGTGTGACAGGGAGCTCCTACGAGCAGTACTTC.

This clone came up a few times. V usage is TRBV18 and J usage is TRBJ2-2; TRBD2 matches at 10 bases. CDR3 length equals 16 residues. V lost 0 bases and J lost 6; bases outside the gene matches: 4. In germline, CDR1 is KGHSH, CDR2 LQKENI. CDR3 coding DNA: TGTGCCAGCTCACCACCGCTAGCGGGAGACGCCGGGGAGCTGTTTTTT. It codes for CASSPPLAGDAGELFF.

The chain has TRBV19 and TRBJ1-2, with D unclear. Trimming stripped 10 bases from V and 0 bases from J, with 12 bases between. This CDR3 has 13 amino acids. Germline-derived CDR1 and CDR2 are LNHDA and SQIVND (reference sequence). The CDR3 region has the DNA TGTGCCACTAGGGAGGACGCTAACTATGGCTACACCTTC. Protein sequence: CATREDANYGYTF.

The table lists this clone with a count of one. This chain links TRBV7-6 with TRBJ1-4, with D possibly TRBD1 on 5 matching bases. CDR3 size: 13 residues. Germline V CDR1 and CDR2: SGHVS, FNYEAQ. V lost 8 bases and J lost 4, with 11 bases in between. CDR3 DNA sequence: TGTGCCAGCCAGGTGGGGGGTAATGAAAAACTGTTTTTT. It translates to CASQVGGNEKLFF.

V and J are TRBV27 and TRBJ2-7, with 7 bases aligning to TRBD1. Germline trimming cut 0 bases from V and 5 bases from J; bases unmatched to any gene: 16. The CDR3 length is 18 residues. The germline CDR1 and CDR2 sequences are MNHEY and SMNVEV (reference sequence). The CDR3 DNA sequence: TGTGCCAGCAGTTTATCGATGTCCTTGGCAGGGGGTGAAAACGAGCAGTACTTC. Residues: CASSLSMSLAGGENEQYF.

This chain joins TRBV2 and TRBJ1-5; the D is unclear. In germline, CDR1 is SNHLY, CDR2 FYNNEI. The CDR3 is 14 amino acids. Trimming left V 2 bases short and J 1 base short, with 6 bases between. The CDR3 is CASSESRSNQPQHF. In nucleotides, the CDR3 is TGTGCCAGCAGTGAATCGCGGAGCAATCAGCCCCAGCATTTT. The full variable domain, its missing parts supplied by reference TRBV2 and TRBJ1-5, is EPEVTQTPSHQVTQMGQEVILRCVPISNHLYFYWYRQILGQKVEFLVSFYNNEISEKSEIFDDQFSVERPDGSNFTLKIRSTKLEDSAMYFCASSESRSNQPQHFGDGTRLSIL.

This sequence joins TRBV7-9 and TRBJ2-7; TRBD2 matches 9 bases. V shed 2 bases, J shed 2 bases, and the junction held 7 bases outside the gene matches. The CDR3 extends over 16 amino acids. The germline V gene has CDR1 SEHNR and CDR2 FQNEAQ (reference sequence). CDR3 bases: TGTGCCAGCAGCTTAAACTCACTAGCGGGCACCTACGAGCAGTACTTC. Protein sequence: CASSLNSLAGTYEQYF.